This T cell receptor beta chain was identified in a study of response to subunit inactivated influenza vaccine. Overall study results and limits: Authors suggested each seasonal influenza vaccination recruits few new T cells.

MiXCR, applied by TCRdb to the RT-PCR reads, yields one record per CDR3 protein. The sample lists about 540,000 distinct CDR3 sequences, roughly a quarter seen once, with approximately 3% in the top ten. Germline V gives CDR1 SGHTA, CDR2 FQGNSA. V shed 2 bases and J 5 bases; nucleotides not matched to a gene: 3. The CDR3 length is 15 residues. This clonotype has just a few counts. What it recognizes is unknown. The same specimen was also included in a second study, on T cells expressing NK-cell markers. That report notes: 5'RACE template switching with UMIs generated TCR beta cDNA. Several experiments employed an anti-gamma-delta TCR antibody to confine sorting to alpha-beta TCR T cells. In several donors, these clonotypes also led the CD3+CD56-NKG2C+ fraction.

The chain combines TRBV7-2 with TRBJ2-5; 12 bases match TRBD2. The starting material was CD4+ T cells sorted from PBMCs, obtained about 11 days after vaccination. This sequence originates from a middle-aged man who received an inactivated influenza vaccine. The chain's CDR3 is CASSLPTSGSETQYF. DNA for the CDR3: TGTGCCAGCAGCTTACCGACTAGCGGGAGTGAGACCCAGTACTTC.